This entry describes one TCR beta chain. No antigen is known for it. TCRdb independently ran MiXCR on the reads; one entry per CDR3 protein. The sample consists of around 750,000 distinct CDR3 sequences, 32% of them appearing once. CDR1 and CDR2 (germline): MGHRA, YSYEKL. V was cut by 7 bases and J by 6 bases, with 12 bases left in between. The CDR3 loop spans 13 amino acids. The data belong to a study of T cell repertoires in cytomegalovirus infection. Study details: Peptides in the study included HLA-C-restricted and HLA-B-restricted CMV epitopes. It was the public TCR beta signatures that indicated both CMV infection and matching HLA type.

This clonotype was obtained from a human donor in good health (CMV status not recorded). Some clones in this sample may be carry-over from other donors' samples. Sequencing was performed on cultured CD8+ T cells from PBMCs, taken from culture after CMV antigen stimulation. This chain links TRBV4-1 with TRBJ2-2; D perhaps matches TRBD2 (6 bases). This chain's CDR3 is CASMEGPPGELFF. Here the CDR3 DNA reads TGCGCCAGCATGGAGGGCCCCCCCGGGGAGCTGTTTTTT.